These T cell receptor beta chains were read from a single sample in a study of T cell responses to AZD1222 COVID-19 vaccine. Only in-frame clones appear in the TCRdb table, and some are missing; sequencing was by immunoSEQ multiplex PCR. This table has hundreds of thousands of clones, 93% appearing once. The material was peripheral blood, obtained on day 0 of MenACWY control vaccination. All receptors derive from an adult in good health. Both conserved end residues are part of each CDR3. A D gene is named only where the DNA matches it firmly. Size tells how often a clone was seen (once, few, many) or the class of an expanded clone, and some rows leave it out.

j_call clone_size v_call d_call cdr3_aa cdr3_nt
TRBJ2-1 . TRBV28 TRBD2 CASSSSVAGGSYNEQFF TGTGCCAGCAGTTCGTCGGTAGCGGGGGGCTCCTACAATGAGCAGTTCTTC
TRBJ1-5 . TRBV10-3 TRBD1 CAIRGGQEGNQPQHF TGTGCCATCAGGGGCGGACAGGAAGGCAATCAGCCCCAGCATTTT
TRBJ1-4 . TRBV4-1 . CASSYGGKGNEKLFF TGCGCCAGCAGCTACGGGGGAAAGGGGAACGAAAAACTGTTTTTT
TRBJ2-5 once TRBV7-2 . CASSSTPLGETQYF TGTGCCAGCAGCTCCACCCCGCTAGGGGAGACCCAGTACTTC
TRBJ2-2 . TRBV4-3 TRBD1 CASSQPGQGVRVAGELFF TGCGCCAGCAGCCAACCCGGACAGGGAGTTAGAGTCGCCGGGGAGCTGTTTTTT
TRBJ2-7 . TRBV7-6 TRBD1 CASSLNRDRVHEQYF TGTGCCAGCAGCTTAAACAGGGACAGGGTCCACGAGCAGTACTTC
TRBJ2-2 . TRBV5-1 . CASSLVLAVNTGELFF TGCGCCAGCAGCTTGGTATTAGCGGTGAACACCGGGGAGCTGTTTTTT
TRBJ1-4 . TRBV10-3 TRBD1 CAIRGDRGNEKLFF TGTGCCATCAGAGGAGACAGGGGAAATGAAAAACTGTTTTTT
TRBJ2-2 . TRBV7-2 TRBD2 CASSRLGGGPGELFF TGTGCCAGCAGCCGGCTGGGCGGGGGGCCCGGGGAGCTGTTTTTT
TRBJ1-1 . TRBV11-2 . CASSLMVMNTEAFF TGTGCCAGCAGCTTAATGGTAATGAACACTGAAGCTTTCTTT
TRBJ2-2 . TRBV6-5 TRBD1 CASSSGGGQITGELFF TGTGCCAGCAGTTCAGGTGGGGGACAGATCACCGGGGAGCTGTTTTTT
TRBJ2-3 . TRBV4-1 . CASSQDAGYSTDTQYF TGCGCCAGCAGCCAAGATGCAGGATATAGCACAGATACGCAGTATTTT
TRBJ2-5 . TRBV11-3 . CASSPSLGVSTQYF TGTGCCAGCAGCCCCTCCTTAGGGGTATCGACCCAGTACTTC
TRBJ2-5 . TRBV28 TRBD2 CASSFPSGGRRETQYF TGTGCCAGCAGTTTCCCTAGCGGGGGAAGAAGAGAGACCCAGTACTTC